The entry below describes one T cell receptor (beta chain). As yet, its antigen is unknown. Per sorted-subset replicate PCR, input was around 200 ng DNA, representing about 30,000 T cell genomes. TCRdb's table, derived via immunoSEQ multiplex PCR, lists solely in-frame clones and lacks some. Of about 2.1 million clones in the sample, 93% were seen once. The record originates from a study of shared clonotypes between healthy human individuals. Whole-study findings and limits: It was anticipated that sequencing depth would influence how many clonotypes donors shared. Among a handful of donors, about 4.6% of naive CD4 clonotypes were found in common. Larger estimated richness was generally seen in naive subsets than in memory subsets.

The naive CD8 population came from CD45RO-negative cells selected for CCR7, without terminally differentiated effector memory CD45RA+ cells. The CDR3 consists of 15 residues. Trimming cost V 3 bases and J 1 base, with 13 bases left between them. The germline gives CDR1 SGDLS, CDR2 YYNGEE. Material: naive CD8+ T cells from PBMCs. The chain uses TRBV9 and TRBJ1-1; TRBD1 might be the D (6 bases). The TCR originated in a man aged 18-30 years in good health. Some clones in this sample may be carry-over from other donors' samples. CDR3: CASSAYTGTNTEAFF. The CDR3 nucleotides are TGTGCCAGCAGCGCGTACACAGGGACGAACACTGAAGCTTTCTTT.